This TCR beta chain was obtained from a study of neurological immune-mediated disorders (dated by TCRdb to between 2019 and 2020). Concerning the study at large: Using UMI-based sequencing, the study compared peripheral blood TCR-beta repertoires from patients with HTLV-I-associated myelopathy (HAM/TSP), patients with multiple sclerosis, and healthy controls. The cohort comprised 68 subjects: some 14 HAM/TSP patients, 35 or so multiple sclerosis patients and some 20 healthy controls. Alongside PBMC samples, the set of about 100 TCR-beta libraries contained longitudinal samples, technical triplicates, and paired CD4+ and CD8+ T-cell subsets that had been sorted.

The research as a whole found: No identical CDR3 amino acid sequences were shared among expanded clones across subjects, suggesting private TCR-beta repertoires in all groups. TCR clonal expansion was highest in HAM/TSP patients and lowest in MS patients, with MS patients falling below even healthy controls.

This clonotype was recorded many times. What antigen it recognizes has not been identified. One base away there is no much larger clone; base qualities are not given. V and J are truncated by 5 bases and 4 bases respectively, leaving an intervening sequence of 14 bases. Reading the germline V gene (reference sequence) gives CDR1 SEHNR and CDR2 FQNEAQ. The CDR3 runs 14 residues from the cysteine to the phenylalanine. The DNA shown is the 42-base CDR3, in frame from base 1. The healthy controls were volunteers from a blood bank in Maryland, USA. Libraries from unsorted PBMCs were made from 2 million PBMCs kept in RNAlater at -80 degrees C until RNA extraction. PBMCs were separated from peripheral blood using Ficoll-Hypaque density gradient centrifugation and then cryopreserved in liquid nitrogen. cDNA was synthesized by template-switch 5'RACE using a primer with a 10-nucleotide random unique molecular identifier that tagged each TCR transcript. Over 200 million TCR-beta sequences, covering 15-18 subjects, were produced in each sequencing run. The RNeasy kit was used to extract total RNA. TCR-beta VDJ regions were amplified with primers for the TCR constant region and the 5'RACE anchor, using the KAPA Real-time Library Amplification kit. A first PCR added sample indexes and Illumina adaptors, after which a second PCR increased the library yield. After purification with Ampure beads, the TCR product of roughly 650 bp was size-selected on a 2% E-gel SizeSelection system. Before pooling, library quality was assessed on a Bioanalyzer, concentration was determined with Qubit, and library quantification was performed with the Kapa Library Quantification kit. An Illumina HiSeq 2500 was used to sequence the libraries paired-end at 2 x 150 bp. To increase sequence diversity, roughly 25-31% phiX was spiked into each library pool. On the authors' methods: The UMI-based MiGEC pipeline processed quality-filtered reads and removed over 75% of raw TCR sequences during error correction. VDJ genes were aligned to IMGT germline references, and each clonotype was defined by a unique CDR3 amino acid sequence together with V-J genes. Clonal expansion, Shannon diversity and CDR3 relatedness (CalcPairwiseDistances, ClusterSamples) were evaluated with VDJtools, and phylogenetic trees were built with CLCbio workbench. Clones with at least 8 unique UMIs were defined as expanded, with this threshold being based on coefficient-of-variation modelling across technical triplicates. TCRdb reworked the public reads: Q25 trimming with fastp, MiXCR clone assembly, productive beta chains retained. Identical CDR3 protein sequences are pooled into one entry, listed with their most common genes and DNA. TCRdb's processing, not the study's, gives the V and J calls here. This sample lists 77,000 or so distinct CDR3 sequences; around 9.9% were detected once. The ten most abundant clones make up 1.5% to 2% of the sample.

Recombination joined TRBV7-9 with TRBJ2-5; TRBD2 might be the D gene, on 5 matching bases. What was sequenced was PBMCs. The clonotype originates from a man between 45 and 60 years old in good health. The DNA sequence reads TGTGCCAGCAGCGCAAACGCAGGAGGAGAGACCCAGTACTTC. This translates into CASSANAGGETQYF.